The TCR beta chain described here comes from a study of liver allograft versus peripheral blood T cells. Overall study context: Comparisons were made between T cell receptor repertoires found in transplanted livers and those circulating in recipients' peripheral blood.

This CDR3 contains 16 residues. Germline assignment: CDR1 SNHLY and CDR2 FYNNEI. Trimming stripped 4 bases from V and 3 bases from J, with 19 bases between. The study's findings and limits: The authors reported that T cell receptor repertoires inside liver allografts differed from those in peripheral blood.

A note on this clonotype: The antigen remains undetermined.

A single record per CDR3 protein comes from TCRdb applying MiXCR to the reads. The table shows approximately 5,200 distinct CDR3 sequences, with over 15% occurring only once. This chain connects TRBV2 to TRBJ2-7; perhaps TRBD2 as D (5 bases). This sequence originates from a human patient who had a liver transplant. Some T cells may have originated in the graft donor. In DNA form, the CDR3 reads TGTGCCAGCAGTGGGACTCCCGAAACCGGTAACTACGAGCAGTACTTC. Translation gives CASSGTPETGNYEQYF.